This T cell receptor beta chain was captured by sequencing in a study of cytomegalovirus exposure and HLA in healthy donors. Findings of the study overall: Information on immune exposure was restricted to one variable (CMV serostatus). With DRB1 most and HLA-C fewest, TCR association rates differed between HLA loci in a later analysis. TCR beta V- and J-gene trimming was later associated with a missense DCLRE1C variant.

A multiplex PCR was run with 60 Vbeta primers and 13 Jbeta primers. Profiled with immunoSEQ multiplex PCR; TCRdb holds only in-frame clones, not every one. The table includes some 74,000 clones, about 78% detected once. Trimming removed 4 bases from V and 4 bases from J, with 13 bases in between. CDR1 MNHEY and CDR2 SVGAGI come from the germline V gene. The CDR3 extends over 14 amino acids. Worth noting for this clone: The antigen remains undetermined.

Sample: PBMCs. This sequence was found in a male donor in good health and CMV-seronegative. The chain uses TRBV6-5 and TRBJ1-2; no clear D. The DNA for the CDR3 is TGTGCCAGCAGTTCAATTACTCCCGCCTATGGCTACACCTTC. This codes for CASSSITPAYGYTF.